One and the same sample provided the 18 T cell receptor beta chains below, sequenced in a study of OX40 agonist ivuxolimab in advanced cancers. Assay used: immunoSEQ multiplex PCR; TCRdb lists only in-frame clones, some missing. The top ten hold 2% to 2.5% of the sample, which has 77,000 or so clones, around 85% seen once. The specimen comprised CD4+ or CD8+ T cells sorted from blood, sampled in a trial of the OX40 agonist ivuxolimab. The receptors shown here come from an adult with an advanced solid tumor such as melanoma, head and neck, liver or kidney cancer.

V and J are TRBV6-4 and TRBJ2-2; D remains unclear. V was clipped by 4 bases and J by 6 bases, with 6 bases between them. This CDR3 has 12 amino acids. In germline, CDR1 is MRHNA, CDR2 SNTAGT. The CDR3 region is CASSAGPGELFF. Here the CDR3 DNA reads TGTGCCAGCAGTGCCGGCCCCGGGGAGCTGTTTTTT.

This clone came up a few times. The chain uses TRBV20-1 and TRBJ2-1, with D unresolved. Trimming left V 6 bases short and J 9 bases short, with 9 bases between. The CDR3 is 10 amino acids. Germline V gene lookup returns CDR1 DFQATT and CDR2 SNEGSKA (reference sequence). The CDR3 DNA is TGCAGTGCGCCTTTTGGTGAGCAGTTCTTC. This codes for CSAPFGEQFF.

The rearrangement uses TRBV14 and TRBJ2-7; tentatively, D is TRBD1 or TRBD2 (5 bases each). The CDR3 has 14 amino acids. Trimming removed 4 bases from V and 2 bases from J, with 12 bases in between. CDR1 is SGHDN, CDR2 FVKESK, per germline. CDR3 amino acids: CASSLWGSTYEQYF. In DNA, the CDR3 is TGTGCCAGCAGCCTCTGGGGGAGCACCTACGAGCAGTACTTC.

V usage is TRBV18 and J usage is TRBJ1-6, with D perhaps TRBD1 (5 bases). The V gene's germline CDR1 is KGHSH and CDR2 LQKENI. This CDR3 region has 13 residues. The V gene lost 3 bases and the J gene lost 10 bases, with 10 bases spanning the gap. The CDR3 loop reads CASSPTERSPLHF. The CDR3 nucleotides read TGTGCCAGCTCACCGACAGAACGGTCACCCCTCCACTTT.

The chain links TRBV5-1 to TRBJ2-1; 10 positions agree with TRBD1. This CDR3 has 15 residues. The germline CDR1 and CDR2 sequences are SGHRS and YFSETQ. V shed 4 bases, J shed 7 bases, and the junction held 8 bases outside the gene matches. The CDR3 loop reads CASSPGQGLKNEQFF. The CDR3 nucleotides read TGCGCCAGCAGCCCGGGACAGGGGTTAAAAAATGAGCAGTTCTTC.

The CDR3 nucleotides are TGTGCCAGCAGCATACAGGGGGCTGAAGCTTTCTTT. This translates into CASSIQGAEAFF. The rearrangement links TRBV5-4 to TRBJ1-1, with 8 bases matching TRBD1. The germline V gene encodes CDR1 SGHNT and CDR2 YYREEE (reference sequence). This CDR3 region has 12 residues. V shed 4 bases, J shed 6 bases, and the junction held 2 bases outside the gene matches.

The sample holds a few counts of this clone. The gene calls are TRBV11-2 and TRBJ1-1; a weak D match, TRBD1 (5 bases). Trimming took 0 bases from V and 0 from J, leaving 8 bases between them. Germline V gene sequence: CDR1 SGHAT, CDR2 FQNNGV. The CDR3 has 15 residues. The CDR3 loop is CASSLEGGVNTEAFF. The DNA of the CDR3 is TGTGCCAGCAGCTTAGAGGGGGGAGTGAACACTGAAGCTTTCTTT. Full variable domain (missing parts from reference TRBV11-2 and TRBJ1-1): EAGVAQSPRYKIIEKRQSVAFWCNPISGHATLYWYQQILGQGPKLLIQFQNNGVVDDSQLPKDRFSAERLKGVDSTLKIQPAKLEDSAVYLCASSLEGGVNTEAFFGQGTRLTVV.

This clone was counted a single time. The V and J genes are TRBV27 and TRBJ1-3; the D is unclear. The CDR3 length is 12 residues. CDR1 MNHEY and CDR2 SMNVEV come from the germline V gene (reference sequence). V dropped 7 bases and J dropped 2 bases, with 6 bases sitting between them. CDR3: CASIGPGNTIYF. The CDR3 nucleotides are TGTGCCAGCATCGGGCCTGGAAACACCATATATTTT.

This chain connects TRBV27 to TRBJ2-5, with 9 bases lining up with TRBD1. J lost 5 bases, V lost 5 bases, and 6 bases had no gene match. This CDR3 contains 14 residues. Germline V gene data show CDR1 as MNHEY and CDR2 as SMNVEV (reference sequence). In nucleotides, the CDR3 is TGTGCCAGCAGTCAAAAGGGACAGGGTGAGACCCAGTACTTC. Amino acid sequence: CASSQKGQGETQYF.

This clone has just one count. The rearrangement joins TRBV5-1 to TRBJ1-6; 8 bases match TRBD1. The CDR3 is 18 amino acids. Germline assignment: CDR1 SGHRS and CDR2 YFSETQ. The V segment lost 4 bases and the J segment 2 bases; nucleotides outside the gene matches: 11. CDR3 in amino acids: CASSPGDRRAAYNSPLHF. CDR3 in DNA: TGCGCCAGCAGCCCTGGGGACAGGAGGGCAGCCTATAATTCACCCCTCCACTTT.

This chain connects TRBV5-6 to TRBJ2-1; TRBD2 is a possible D gene (5 bases). This CDR3 is 15 amino acids long. The V end was cut by 1 base, the J end by 6 bases, with 14 bases between. Germline V gene data show CDR1 as SGHDT and CDR2 as YYEEEE. CDR3 loop: CASSLYGPGSNEQFF. In DNA form, the CDR3 reads TGTGCCAGCAGCTTGTATGGCCCGGGGAGCAATGAGCAGTTCTTC.

This clone was observed a few times. The chain couples TRBV14 to TRBJ1-1; D is unclear. The CDR3 loop spans 11 amino acids. Trimming stripped 4 bases from V and 6 bases from J, with 6 bases between. Germline CDR1 SGHDN, CDR2 FVKESK. The CDR3 is CASSPLAEAFF. The DNA of the CDR3 is TGTGCCAGCAGCCCCCTGGCTGAAGCTTTCTTT.

V is TRBV4-1 and J is TRBJ2-5; 7 bases line up with TRBD2. CDR1 is MGHRA, CDR2 YSYEKL, per germline. The junction had 18 bases not matched to a gene; V was cut back by 4 bases and J by 4 bases. The CDR3 runs 18 residues. The CDR3 sequence: CASSLGRASGTIGETQYF. DNA for the CDR3: TGCGCCAGCAGCCTGGGGAGGGCTAGCGGAACTATTGGAGAGACCCAGTACTTC.

This chain connects TRBV7-2 to TRBJ2-1, with 9 bases fitting TRBD2. J was trimmed by 6 bases and V by 5 bases; bases with no gene match: 5. CDR3 length: 14 residues. Germline V gene sequence: CDR1 SGHTA, CDR2 FQGNSA. CDR3 loop: CASSLGTSSNEQFF. CDR3 in DNA: TGTGCCAGCAGCCTGGGGACTAGCTCCAATGAGCAGTTCTTC.

The gene calls are TRBV5-6 and TRBJ2-3; the match to TRBD2 covers 9 bases. J gave up 2 bases and V 0 bases, and 7 bases lay outside the gene matches. The CDR3 is 17 amino acids. In germline, CDR1 is SGHDT, CDR2 YYEEEE. The CDR3 coding sequence is TGTGCCAGCAGCTTGGAAAGCGGGGGGCCCTTCACAGATACGCAGTATTTT. Protein product: CASSLESGGPFTDTQYF.

This chain links TRBV27 with TRBJ2-3, with D hard to call. The CDR3 has 15 residues. Trimming left V 7 bases short and J 4 bases short, with 18 bases between. CDR1 and CDR2 from the germline V gene are MNHEY and SMNVEV (reference sequence). In DNA, the CDR3 is TGTGCCAGCACCTTCAGAGGCCTAGACCCAGATACGCAGTATTTT. Residues: CASTFRGLDPDTQYF.

The V and J genes are TRBV25-1 and TRBJ1-3, with TRBD1 identical over 7 bases. Germline V gives CDR1 MGHDK, CDR2 SYGVNS. The trim removed 9 bases at V and 3 bases at J, leaving 5 bases unmatched. This CDR3 region has 13 residues. In DNA form, the CDR3 reads TGTGCCAGTCAACAGGGGAGTGGAAACACCATATATTTT. It codes for CASQQGSGNTIYF.

This clone was seen more than once but under ten times. The rearrangement links TRBV7-2 to TRBJ1-2; D remains unclear. This CDR3 comprises 14 residues. Germline values: CDR1 SGHTA, CDR2 FQGNSA. The ends were cut back, 5 bases at V and 8 bases at J, with 18 bases in the middle. CDR3 coding DNA: TGTGCCAGCAGCGTTAGAGTGGGCGGCGGGGGCTACACCTTC. Translation gives CASSVRVGGGGYTF.